The sample holds one count of the clone carrying this T cell receptor (beta chain). Antigen unknown. The source of the sample is a study of T cell responses to AZD1222 COVID-19 vaccine. Sequencing was performed with immunoSEQ multiplex PCR; in TCRdb, only in-frame clones are kept and a portion is missing. In the table there are about 90,000 clones, 85% of which are singletons. Study results and limitations: Vaccination with two AZD1222 doses was followed by a rise in Spike-specific TCR breadth and depth. Regions 160-218 and 743-854 held dominance among vaccine-associated CD4 TCRs, which spanned spike.

Second doses were pooled across both intervals (about 4 or about 12 weeks). Material: peripheral blood, obtained 28 days after the second AZD1222 dose. This receptor was identified in an adult who received the AZD1222 COVID-19 vaccine.

The CDR3 nucleotides read TGTGCCAGCAGCTTAGCTCAGAGAGTTTACGAGCAGTACTTC. As protein: CASSLAQRVYEQYF. The chain carries TRBV7-8 and TRBJ2-7; no clear D gene. The CDR3 spans 14 residues. CDR1 is SGHVS and CDR2 is FQNEAQ in the germline V gene. V was cut by 0 bases and J by 4 bases, with 10 bases left in between.